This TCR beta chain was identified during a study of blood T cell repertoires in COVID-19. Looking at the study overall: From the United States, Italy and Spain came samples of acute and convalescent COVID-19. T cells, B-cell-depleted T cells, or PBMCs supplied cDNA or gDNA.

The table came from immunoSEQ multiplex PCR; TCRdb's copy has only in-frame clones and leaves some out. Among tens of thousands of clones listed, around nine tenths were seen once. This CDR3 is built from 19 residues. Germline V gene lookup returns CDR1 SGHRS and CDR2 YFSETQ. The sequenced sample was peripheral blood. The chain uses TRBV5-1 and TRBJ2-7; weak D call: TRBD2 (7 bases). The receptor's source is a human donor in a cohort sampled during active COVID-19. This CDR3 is CPRRGLGGHGGTRTYEQYF. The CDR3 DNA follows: TGCCCCCGCCGGGGGCTGGGGGGGCACGGCGGGACACGAACCTACGAGCAGTACTTC.